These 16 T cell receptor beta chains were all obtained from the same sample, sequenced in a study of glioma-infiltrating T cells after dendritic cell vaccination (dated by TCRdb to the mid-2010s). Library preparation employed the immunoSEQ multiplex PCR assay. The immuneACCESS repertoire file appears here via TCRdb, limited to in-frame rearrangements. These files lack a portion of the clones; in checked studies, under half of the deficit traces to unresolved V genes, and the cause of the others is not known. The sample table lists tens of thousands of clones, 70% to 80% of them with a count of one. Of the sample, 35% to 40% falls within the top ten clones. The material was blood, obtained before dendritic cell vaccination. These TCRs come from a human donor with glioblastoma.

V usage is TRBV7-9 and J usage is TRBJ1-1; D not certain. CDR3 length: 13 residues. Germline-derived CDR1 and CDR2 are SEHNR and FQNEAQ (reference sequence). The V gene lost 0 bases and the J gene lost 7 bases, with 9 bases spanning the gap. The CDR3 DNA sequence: TGTGCCAGCAGCTTAGCGACGGAGTTTGAAGCTTTCTTT. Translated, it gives CASSLATEFEAFF.

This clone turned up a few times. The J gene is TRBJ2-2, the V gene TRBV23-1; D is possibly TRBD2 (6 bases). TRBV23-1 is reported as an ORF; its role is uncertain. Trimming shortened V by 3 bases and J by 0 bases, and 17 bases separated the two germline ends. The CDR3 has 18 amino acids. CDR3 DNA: TGCGCCAGCAGTCACCGGGGACTCATCTACGCGAACACCGGGGAGCTGTTTTTT. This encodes CASSHRGLIYANTGELFF.

CDR3 DNA: TGCAGCGTTGAGGCTAGCGGGAGAGGAGGGCAGTACTTC. This gives the protein CSVEASGRGGQYF. This chain connects TRBV29-1 to TRBJ2-7; the match to TRBD2 covers 10 bases. The germline CDR1 and CDR2 sequences are SQVTM and ANQGSEA. This CDR3 is built from 13 residues. Germline trimming cut 3 bases from V and 9 bases from J; bases unmatched to any gene: 8.

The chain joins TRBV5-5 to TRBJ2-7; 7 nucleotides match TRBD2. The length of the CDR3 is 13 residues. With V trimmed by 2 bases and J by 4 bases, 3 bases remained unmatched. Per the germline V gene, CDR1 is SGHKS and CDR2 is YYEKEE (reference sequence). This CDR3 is CASSFIGGYEQYF. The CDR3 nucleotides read TGTGCCAGCAGCTTCATCGGGGGGTACGAGCAGTACTTC.

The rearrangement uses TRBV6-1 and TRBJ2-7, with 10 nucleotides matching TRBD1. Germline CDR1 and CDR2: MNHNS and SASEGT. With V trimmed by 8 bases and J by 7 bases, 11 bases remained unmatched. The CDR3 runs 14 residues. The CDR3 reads CASDKGQGFGEQYF. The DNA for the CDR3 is TGTGCCAGCGACAAGGGACAGGGGTTTGGGGAGCAGTACTTC.

CDR3: CASSFSDRGNTGELFF. DNA for the CDR3: TGTGCCAGCAGTTTTTCCGACAGGGGAAACACCGGGGAGCTGTTTTTT. This sequence joins TRBV28 and TRBJ2-2; 8 nucleotides match TRBD1. Germline CDR1 and CDR2: MDHEN and SYDVKM. The CDR3 is 16 residues long. Trimming cost V 3 bases and J 2 bases; bases outside gene matches: 5. Together with reference TRBV28 and TRBJ2-2, the CDR3 gives the full variable domain: DVKVTQSSRYLVKRTGEKVFLECVQDMDHENMFWYRQDPGLGLRLIYFSYDVKMKEKGDIPEGYSVSREKKERFSLILESASTNQTSMYLCASSFSDRGNTGELFFGEGSRLTVL.

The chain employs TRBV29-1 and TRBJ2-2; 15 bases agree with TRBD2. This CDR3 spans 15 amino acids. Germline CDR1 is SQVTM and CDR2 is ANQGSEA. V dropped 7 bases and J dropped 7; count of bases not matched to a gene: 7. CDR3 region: CSAGLAGGPHGELFF. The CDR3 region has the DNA TGCAGCGCTGGACTAGCGGGAGGGCCTCACGGGGAGCTGTTTTTT.

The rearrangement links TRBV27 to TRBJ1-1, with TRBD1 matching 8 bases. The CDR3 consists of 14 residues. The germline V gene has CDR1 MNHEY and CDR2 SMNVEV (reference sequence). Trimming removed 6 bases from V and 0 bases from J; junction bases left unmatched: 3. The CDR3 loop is CASRRTGLNTEAFF. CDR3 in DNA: TGTGCCAGCAGGAGGACAGGGTTGAACACTGAAGCTTTCTTT.

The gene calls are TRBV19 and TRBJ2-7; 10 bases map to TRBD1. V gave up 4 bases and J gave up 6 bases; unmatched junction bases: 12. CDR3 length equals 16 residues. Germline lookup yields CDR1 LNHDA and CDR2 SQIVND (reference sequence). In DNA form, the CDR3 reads TGTGCCAGTAGTACCTCCGTTGGGACAGGGGTCTCCGAGCAGTACTTC. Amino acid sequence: CASSTSVGTGVSEQYF.

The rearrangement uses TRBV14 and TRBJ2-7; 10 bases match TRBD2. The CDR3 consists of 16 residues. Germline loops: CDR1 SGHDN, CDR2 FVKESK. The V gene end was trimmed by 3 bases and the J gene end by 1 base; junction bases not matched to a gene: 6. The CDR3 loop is CASSQDPGLASYEQYF. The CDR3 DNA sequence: TGTGCCAGCAGCCAGGACCCGGGACTAGCGTCCTACGAGCAGTACTTC.

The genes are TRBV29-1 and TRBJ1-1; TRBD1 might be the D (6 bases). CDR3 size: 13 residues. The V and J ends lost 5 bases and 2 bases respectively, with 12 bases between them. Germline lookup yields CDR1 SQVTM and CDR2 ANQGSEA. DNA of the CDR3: TGCAGCGTTCCGACAGGAGTTAACACTGAAGCTTTCTTT. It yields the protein CSVPTGVNTEAFF.

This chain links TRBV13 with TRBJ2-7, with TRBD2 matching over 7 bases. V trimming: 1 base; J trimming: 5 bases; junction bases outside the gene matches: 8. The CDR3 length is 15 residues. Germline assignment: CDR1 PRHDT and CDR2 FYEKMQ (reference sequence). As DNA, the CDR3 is TGTGCCAGCAGCTTAGTGCGGGGAGGGATTGACGAGCAGTACTTC. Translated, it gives CASSLVRGGIDEQYF.

For the CDR3, the DNA is TGTGCCAGCACTCCCGGGCTAGCGAACTCCTACGAGCAGTACTTC. It specifies CASTPGLANSYEQYF. This chain joins TRBV27 and TRBJ2-7, with D possibly being TRBD2 (6 bases). This CDR3 is built from 15 residues. With 7 bases removed from V and 0 bases from J, the gap between germline ends came to 16 bases. Germline CDR1 is MNHEY and CDR2 is SMNVEV (reference sequence).

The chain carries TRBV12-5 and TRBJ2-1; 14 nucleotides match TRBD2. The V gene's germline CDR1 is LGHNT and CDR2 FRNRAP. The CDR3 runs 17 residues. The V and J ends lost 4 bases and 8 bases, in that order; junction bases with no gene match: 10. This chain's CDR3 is CASGSPKGLAGAHEQFF. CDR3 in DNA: TGTGCTAGTGGTTCGCCAAAGGGACTAGCGGGAGCTCATGAGCAGTTCTTC.

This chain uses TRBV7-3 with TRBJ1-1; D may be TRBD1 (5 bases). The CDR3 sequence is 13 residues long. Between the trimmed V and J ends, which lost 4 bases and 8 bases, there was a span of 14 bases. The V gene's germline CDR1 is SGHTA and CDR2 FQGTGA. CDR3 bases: TGTGCCAGCAGCTCAGGGTGGACGAACGAAGCTTTCTTT. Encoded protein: CASSSGWTNEAFF.

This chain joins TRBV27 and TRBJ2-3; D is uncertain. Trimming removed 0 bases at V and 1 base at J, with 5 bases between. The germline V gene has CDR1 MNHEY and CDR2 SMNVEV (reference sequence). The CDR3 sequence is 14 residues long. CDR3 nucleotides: TGTGCCAGCAGTTTATCTCGAGGCACAGATACGCAGTATTTT. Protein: CASSLSRGTDTQYF.